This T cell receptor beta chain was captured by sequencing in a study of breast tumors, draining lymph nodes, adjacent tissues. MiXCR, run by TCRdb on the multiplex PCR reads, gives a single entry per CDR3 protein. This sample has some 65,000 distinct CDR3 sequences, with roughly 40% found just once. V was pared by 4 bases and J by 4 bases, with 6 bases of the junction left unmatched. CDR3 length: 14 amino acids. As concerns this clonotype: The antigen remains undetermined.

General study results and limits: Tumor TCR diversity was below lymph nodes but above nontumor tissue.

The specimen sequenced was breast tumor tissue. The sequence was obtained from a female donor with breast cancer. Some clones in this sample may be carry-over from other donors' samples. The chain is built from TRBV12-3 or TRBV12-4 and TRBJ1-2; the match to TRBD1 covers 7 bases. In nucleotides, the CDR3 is TGTGCCAGCAGTTACAGGGGCTCGTTCTATGGCTACACCTTC. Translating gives CASSYRGSFYGYTF.